This T cell receptor (beta chain) was captured by sequencing in a study of blood T cell repertoires in COVID-19. Looked up from germline, CDR1 is MGHDK and CDR2 is SYGVNS. V was trimmed by 3 bases and J by 1 base, leaving 15 bases between them. This CDR3 spans 17 amino acids. This table comes from immunoSEQ multiplex PCR, and its TCRdb copy is limited to in-frame clones, with some not included. The sample consists of hundreds of thousands of clones, about 89% of them appearing once. This chain connects TRBV25-1 to TRBJ2-2, with D possibly matching TRBD2 (6 bases). Sequences were obtained from PBMCs or T cells enriched from blood (not recorded which). This TCR came from a woman in her thirties who had recovered from COVID-19. The CDR3 region has the DNA TGTGCCAGCAGTGAGACCTGGGGGGTAGGGAACACCGGGGAGCTGTTTTTT. It codes for CASSETWGVGNTGELFF.